This is a list of T cell receptor beta chains from one sample in a study of response to subunit inactivated influenza vaccine. TCRdb analysed the RT-PCR reads with MiXCR anew, one entry per CDR3 protein. Among 500,000 to 750,000 distinct CDR3 sequences listed, about 14% were seen once. The sequenced sample was PBMCs from blood, obtained 12 days after vaccination. The receptors come from a man aged 50 to 60 who received an inactivated influenza vaccine. The CDR3 runs from the conserved cysteine through the conserved F or W. A D gene is named only where the DNA matches it firmly. Only some rows state a clone size, as once, few, many or a class for expanded clones.

j_call | clone_size | d_call | v_call | cdr3_aa | cdr3_nt
TRBJ2-1 | - | - | TRBV5-6 | CASSLGWDGPYNEQFF | TGTGCCAGCAGCCTGGGGTGGGACGGACCCTACAATGAGCAGTTCTTC
TRBJ2-1 | few | TRBD2 | TRBV28 | CASSLSTSGRNEQFF | TGTGCCAGCAGTTTATCGACTAGCGGGAGGAATGAGCAGTTCTTC
TRBJ2-1 | few | TRBD2 | TRBV5-1 | CASSLTGLAGVNNEQFF | TGCGCCAGCAGCTTAACGGGACTAGCGGGAGTGAACAATGAGCAGTTCTTC
TRBJ2-7 | few | TRBD1 | TRBV28 | CASSPADRGEQYF | TGTGCCAGCAGTCCGGCAGACAGGGGCGAGCAGTACTTC
TRBJ2-3 | - | - | TRBV5-5 | CASRWWGLGTDTQYF | TGTGCCAGCCGCTGGTGGGGGCTGGGGACAGATACGCAGTATTTT
TRBJ2-1 | - | TRBD2 | TRBV29-1 | CSVEAGLAGYRNEQFF | TGCAGCGTTGAAGCAGGCCTAGCGGGTTACAGGAATGAGCAGTTCTTC
TRBJ2-5 | few | - | TRBV3-1 | CASSRRGKETQYF | TGTGCCAGCAGCCGGCGGGGAAAAGAGACCCAGTACTTC
TRBJ2-1 | - | TRBD1 | TRBV24-1 | CATSDPAGQGALNEQFF | TGTGCCACCAGTGATCCGGCGGGACAGGGGGCTCTCAATGAGCAGTTCTTC
TRBJ2-7 | few | TRBD1 | TRBV7-9 | CATEKWDRGYEQYF | TGTGCCACCGAAAAATGGGACAGGGGATACGAGCAGTACTTC
TRBJ2-7 | few | TRBD2 | TRBV7-2 | CASSPVAGGFYEQYF | TGTGCCAGCAGCCCGGTAGCGGGAGGCTTCTACGAGCAGTACTTC
TRBJ2-5 | few | - | TRBV10-3 | CATHQGLQETQYF | TGTGCCACCCATCAGGGACTCCAAGAGACCCAGTACTTC
TRBJ2-5 | few | TRBD2 | TRBV7-8 | CASSSSGTRKQETQYF | TGTGCCAGCAGCTCCTCCGGGACTAGGAAACAAGAGACCCAGTACTTC
TRBJ1-2 | - | - | TRBV12-3/TRBV12-4 | CASSLSIGANYGYTF | TGTGCCAGCAGTCTATCAATCGGAGCTAACTATGGCTACACCTTC
TRBJ2-3 | few | TRBD2 | TRBV5-1 | CASSSFGGTSGFTDTQYF | TGCGCCAGCAGCTCTTTTGGAGGGACTAGCGGGTTCACAGATACGCAGTATTTT
TRBJ1-2 | - | - | TRBV12-3/TRBV12-4 | CASSFQGRFGGYTF | TGTGCCAGCAGTTTTCAGGGGCGGTTTGGAGGCTACACCTTC
TRBJ2-3 | few | - | TRBV7-2 | CASSRLYRDTQYF | TGTGCCAGCAGCCGATTATATAGAGATACGCAGTATTTT